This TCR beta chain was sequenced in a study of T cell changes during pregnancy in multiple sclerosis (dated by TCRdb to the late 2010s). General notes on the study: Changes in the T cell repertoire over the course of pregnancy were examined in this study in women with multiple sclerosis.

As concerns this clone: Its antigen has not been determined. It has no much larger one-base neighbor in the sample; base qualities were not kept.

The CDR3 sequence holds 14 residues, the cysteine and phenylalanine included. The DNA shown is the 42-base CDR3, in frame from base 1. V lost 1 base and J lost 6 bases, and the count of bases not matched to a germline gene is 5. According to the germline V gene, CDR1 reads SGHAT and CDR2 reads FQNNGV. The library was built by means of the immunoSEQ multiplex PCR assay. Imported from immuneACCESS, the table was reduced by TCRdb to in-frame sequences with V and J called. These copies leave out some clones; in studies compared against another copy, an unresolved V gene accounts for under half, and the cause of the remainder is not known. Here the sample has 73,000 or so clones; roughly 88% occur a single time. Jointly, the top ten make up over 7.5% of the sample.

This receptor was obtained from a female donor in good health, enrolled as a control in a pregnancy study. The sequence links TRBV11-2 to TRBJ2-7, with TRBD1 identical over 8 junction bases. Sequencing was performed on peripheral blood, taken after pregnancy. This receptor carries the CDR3 CASSLGRDRGEQYF. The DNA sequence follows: TGTGCCAGCAGCTTAGGGAGAGACAGGGGCGAGCAGTACTTC.